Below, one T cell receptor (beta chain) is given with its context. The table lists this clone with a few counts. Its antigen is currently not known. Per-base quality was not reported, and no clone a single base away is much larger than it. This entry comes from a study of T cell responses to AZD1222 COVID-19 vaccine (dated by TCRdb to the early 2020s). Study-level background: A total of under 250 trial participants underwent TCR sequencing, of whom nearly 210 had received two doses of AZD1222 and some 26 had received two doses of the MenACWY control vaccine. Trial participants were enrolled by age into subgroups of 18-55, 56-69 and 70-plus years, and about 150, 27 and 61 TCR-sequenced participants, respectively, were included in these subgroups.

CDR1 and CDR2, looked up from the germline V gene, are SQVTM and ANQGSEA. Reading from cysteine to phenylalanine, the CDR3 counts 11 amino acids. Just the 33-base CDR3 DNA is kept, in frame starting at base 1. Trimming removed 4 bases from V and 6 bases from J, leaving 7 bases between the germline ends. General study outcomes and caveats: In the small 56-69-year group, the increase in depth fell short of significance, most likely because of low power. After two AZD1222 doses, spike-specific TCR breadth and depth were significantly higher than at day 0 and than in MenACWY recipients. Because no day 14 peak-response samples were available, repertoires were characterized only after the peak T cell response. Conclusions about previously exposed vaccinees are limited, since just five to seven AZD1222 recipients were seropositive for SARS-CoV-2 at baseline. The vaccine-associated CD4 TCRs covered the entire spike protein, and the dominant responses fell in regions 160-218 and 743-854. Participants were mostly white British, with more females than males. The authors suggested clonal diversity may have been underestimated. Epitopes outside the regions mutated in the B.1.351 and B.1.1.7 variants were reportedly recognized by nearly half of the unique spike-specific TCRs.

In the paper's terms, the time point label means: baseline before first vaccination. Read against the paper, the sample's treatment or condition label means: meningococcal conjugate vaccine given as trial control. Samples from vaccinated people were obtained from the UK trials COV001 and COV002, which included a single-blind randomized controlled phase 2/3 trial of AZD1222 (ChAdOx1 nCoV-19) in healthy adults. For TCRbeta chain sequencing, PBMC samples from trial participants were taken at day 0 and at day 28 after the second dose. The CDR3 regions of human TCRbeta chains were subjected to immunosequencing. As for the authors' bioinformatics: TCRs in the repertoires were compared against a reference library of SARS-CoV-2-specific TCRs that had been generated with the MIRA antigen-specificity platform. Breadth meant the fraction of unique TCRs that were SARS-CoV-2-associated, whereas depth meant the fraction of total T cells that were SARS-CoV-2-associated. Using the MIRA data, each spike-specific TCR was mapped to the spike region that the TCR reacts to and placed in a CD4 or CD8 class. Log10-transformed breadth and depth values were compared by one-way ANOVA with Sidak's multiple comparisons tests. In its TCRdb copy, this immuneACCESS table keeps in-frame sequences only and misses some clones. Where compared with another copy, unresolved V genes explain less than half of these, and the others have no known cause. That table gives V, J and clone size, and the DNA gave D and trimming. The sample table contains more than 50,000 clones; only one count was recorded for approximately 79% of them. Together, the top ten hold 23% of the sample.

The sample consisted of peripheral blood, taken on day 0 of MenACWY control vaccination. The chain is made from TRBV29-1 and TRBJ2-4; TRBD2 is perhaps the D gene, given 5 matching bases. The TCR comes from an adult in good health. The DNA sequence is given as TGCAGCGTTGGGGAGTTAAACATTCAGTACTTC. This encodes CSVGELNIQYF.